A single count supports the clone carrying this T cell receptor (beta chain). The CDR3 is made up of 17 amino acids. J gave up 9 bases and V 4 bases, and 14 bases lay outside the gene matches. CDR1 is LNHDA, CDR2 SQIVND, per germline (reference sequence). This sample was included in a study of blood T cell repertoires in COVID-19. Study overall: Italy, Spain and the United States were the sources of the convalescent and acute COVID-19 samples. Sources were T cells, B-cell-depleted T cells, or PBMCs; the material itself was cDNA or gDNA.

Seattle participants joined during active infection and were tracked over time. Original analysis: Amplification from reference gene primers served as the basis for estimated nucleated cell counts. Assay used: immunoSEQ multiplex PCR; TCRdb lists only in-frame clones, some missing. V, J and clone size are taken as reported in that table, and D and trimming were inferred from the DNA itself. The sample yields 77,000 or so clones, around 83% seen once. The material sequenced was peripheral blood. This receptor was obtained from a man aged 25 to 45 with COVID-19, enrolled during active disease. This chain uses TRBV19 with TRBJ2-1; 11 bases align to TRBD2. CDR3 protein: CASSTPRTSGPEGEQFF. DNA for the CDR3: TGTGCCAGTAGTACCCCCCGGACTAGCGGGCCGGAGGGTGAGCAGTTCTTC.